This T cell receptor beta chain was recovered during a study of control samples from healthy donors and cancer patients (dated by TCRdb to 2018 to 2020). In its sample, this clone was seen a few times. The antigen this receptor binds is unknown. Base qualities are not provided; no much larger clone lies one nucleotide away. The library was produced with the immunoSEQ multiplex PCR assay. In its TCRdb copy, this immuneACCESS table keeps in-frame sequences only and misses some clones. Where compared with another copy, unresolved V genes explain less than half of these, and the others have no known cause. This sample has more than 75,000 clones in its table, and approximately 88% of those were observed once. 30% to 40% of the sample belongs to the ten largest clones. Germline trimming: 1 base from V, 1 base from J; junction bases outside gene matches: 5. The CDR3 measures 16 amino acids from cysteine to phenylalanine. CDR3 DNA only is kept here, 48 bases in frame from base 1. Per the germline V gene, SGHTA is the CDR1 and FQGNSA is the CDR2.

The source material was PBMCs. The chain is assembled from TRBV7-2 and TRBJ2-7; 9 bases in the middle match TRBD1. The clonotype was recovered from a man aged 65-85 years with lung cancer. The nucleotides are TGTGCCAGCAGCTTAGTTGGAGGGACAGGGTCCTACGAGCAGTACTTC. Translation gives CASSLVGGTGSYEQYF.